This entry lists 28 T cell receptor beta chains sequenced from one sample in a study of shared clonotypes between healthy human individuals. Here immunoSEQ multiplex PCR was the method, and the copy in TCRdb shows in-frame clones only, minus some. The sample shows roughly 890,000 clones, about 92% of them seen only once. CD8 cells classed as naive were CD45RO-negative and positively selected for CCR7, excluding terminally differentiated effector memory CD45RA+ cells. Sequencing was done on a sample of naive CD8+ T cells sorted from blood. The source is a man younger than 40 in good health.

The CDR3 sequence is CASSLGRGRGSGNTIYF. CDR3 in DNA: TGTGCCAGCAGCTTAGGCCGAGGACGGGGCTCTGGAAACACCATATATTTT. The chain has TRBV11-2 and TRBJ1-3; no reliable D call. The V gene's germline CDR1 is SGHAT and CDR2 FQNNGV. This CDR3 has 17 residues. The ends were cut back, 1 base at V and 0 bases at J, with 13 bases in the middle. The variable domain in full, completed from reference TRBV11-2 and TRBJ1-3, reads EAGVAQSPRYKIIEKRQSVAFWCNPISGHATLYWYQQILGQGPKLLIQFQNNGVVDDSQLPKDRFSAERLKGVDSTLKIQPAKLEDSAVYLCASSLGRGRGSGNTIYFGEGSWLTVV.

The chain joins TRBV27 to TRBJ2-7; tentatively, D is TRBD2 (6 bases). CDR3 size: 16 residues. From germline, CDR1 is MNHEY and CDR2 SMNVEV (reference sequence). Trimming pared 5 bases from V and 4 bases from J, leaving 21 bases between. The DNA of the CDR3 is TGTGCCAGCAGTCCCCGTTGGGCTAGCGACGGGTACGAGCAGTACTTC. Protein sequence: CASSPRWASDGYEQYF.

The gene calls are TRBV11-3 and TRBJ2-3; the D gene is possibly TRBD1 (6 bases). CDR3 length equals 14 residues. Trimming stripped 4 bases from V and 4 bases from J, with 12 bases between. Germline CDR1 is SGHNT and CDR2 is YENEEA. The chain's CDR3 is CASSSWGLADTQYF. CDR3 bases: TGTGCCAGCAGCTCGTGGGGGCTAGCAGATACGCAGTATTTT.

V gene TRBV14 combines with J gene TRBJ2-5; tentatively, D is TRBD1 (6 bases). V gave up 4 bases and J gave up 2 bases, with 17 bases separating them. Germline CDR1 reads SGHDN; CDR2 reads FVKESK. The CDR3 runs 16 residues. CDR3 nucleotide sequence: TGTGCCAGCAGCCCCCGAACAGGGTGGGGACAAGAGACCCAGTACTTC. Translating it yields CASSPRTGWGQETQYF.

This clone was observed many times. The chain recombines TRBV19 with TRBJ1-2; no reliable D call. The V and J ends lost 2 bases and 6 bases respectively, with 7 bases between them. Germline V gene data show CDR1 as LNHDA and CDR2 as SQIVND (reference sequence). The CDR3 is 12 amino acids. CDR3 residues: CASSISTDGYTF. CDR3 sequence (DNA): TGTGCCAGTAGTATATCGACGGATGGCTACACCTTC.

The CDR3 sequence is CASSPRLEPGHGELFF. The DNA of the CDR3 is TGTGCCAGCAGCCCCCGACTCGAACCGGGACACGGGGAGCTGTTTTTT. The gene calls are TRBV7-6 and TRBJ2-2, with D maybe TRBD1 (6 bases). CDR3 length equals 16 residues. Per the germline V gene, CDR1 is SGHVS and CDR2 is FNYEAQ. V shed 5 bases and J shed 7 bases, with 20 bases lying between them. Complete variable domain (other parts from reference TRBV7-6 and TRBJ2-2): GAGVSQSPRYKVTKRGQDVALRCDPISGHVSLYWYRQALGQGPEFLTYFNYEAQQDKSGLPNDRFSAERPEGSISTLTIQRTEQRDSAMYRCASSPRLEPGHGELFFGEGSRLTVL.

The chain is built from TRBV4-3 and TRBJ1-5; D possibly corresponds to TRBD1 (6 bases). CDR1 is LGHNA and CDR2 is YSLEER in the germline V gene. V lost 3 bases to trimming and J lost 1 base, with 10 bases between them. The CDR3 spans 15 residues. The CDR3 sequence is CASSHDTGSNQPQHF. In DNA form, the CDR3 reads TGCGCCAGCAGCCATGACACAGGGAGCAATCAGCCCCAGCATTTT.

The J gene is TRBJ1-2, the V gene TRBV10-3; no reliable D call. Germline values: CDR1 ENHRY, CDR2 SYGVKD. The CDR3 spans 15 residues. V lost 0 bases, J lost 4 bases, and 12 bases lay in between. The DNA of the CDR3 is TGTGCCATCAGTGAGTCGTCCCCCGCTATCTATGGCTACACCTTC. It codes for CAISESSPAIYGYTF.

Only one count was recorded for this clone. The V gene is TRBV4-1, the J gene TRBJ2-2, with TRBD2 matching 8 bases. The CDR3 sequence is 18 residues long. J was trimmed by 0 bases and V by 1 base; bases with no gene match: 7. CDR1 and CDR2 (germline): MGHRA, YSYEKL. The chain's CDR3 is CASSQAPNGRANTGELFF. DNA for the CDR3: TGCGCCAGCAGCCAAGCTCCAAACGGGAGGGCGAACACCGGGGAGCTGTTTTTT.

The V and J genes are TRBV28 and TRBJ2-7; 14 positions agree with TRBD2. Germline CDR1 reads MDHEN; CDR2 reads SYDVKM. With 6 bases clipped from V and 0 bases from J, the junction kept 1 base outside the gene matches. The CDR3 spans 15 residues. The CDR3 bases are TGTGCCAGCAGGGGGACTAGCGGGAGCTCCTACGAGCAGTACTTC. Protein product: CASRGTSGSSYEQYF.

The chain recombines TRBV28 with TRBJ2-1; D call uncertain. This CDR3 has 11 residues. CDR1 is MDHEN, CDR2 SYDVKM, per germline. With 4 bases removed from V and 10 bases from J, the gap between germline ends came to 8 bases. CDR3 protein: CASSSPPEQFF. The CDR3 DNA is TGTGCCAGCAGTTCCCCCCCGGAGCAGTTCTTC.

The genes are TRBV4-1 and TRBJ2-4; 8 bases are a match to TRBD2. The CDR3 runs to 16 residues. V lost 5 bases, J lost 0 bases, and 6 bases stayed unmatched. Per the germline V gene, CDR1 is MGHRA and CDR2 is YSYEKL. CDR3 in amino acids: CASSDELAVAKNIQYF. CDR3 in DNA: TGCGCCAGCAGCGACGAACTAGCGGTAGCCAAAAACATTCAGTACTTC.

The chain couples TRBV27 to TRBJ2-3; the D gene is possibly TRBD2 (6 bases). CDR1 and CDR2 from the germline V gene are MNHEY and SMNVEV (reference sequence). This CDR3 is built from 16 residues. Deletions cut 5 bases from V and 1 base from J, with 16 bases between. The CDR3: CASSPGVAARTDTQYF. DNA for the CDR3: TGTGCCAGCAGTCCGGGGGTAGCGGCACGCACAGATACGCAGTATTTT.

The V gene is TRBV6-6, the J gene TRBJ1-4; no clear D gene. This CDR3 region has 14 residues. V was shortened by 6 bases and J by 8 bases, with 16 bases between the two germline ends. Germline values: CDR1 MNHNY, CDR2 SVGAGI (reference sequence). CDR3 sequence: CASSPPGFGEKLFF. The CDR3, as DNA: TGTGCCAGCAGCCCCCCGGGATTCGGAGAAAAACTGTTTTTT.

The V gene is TRBV7-8, the J gene TRBJ2-1, with 8 bases aligning to TRBD2. Germline V lookup: CDR1 SGHVS, CDR2 FQNEAQ. J lost 6 bases, V lost 2 bases, and 6 bases had no gene match. The CDR3 has 15 amino acids. As DNA, the CDR3 is TGTGCCAGCAGCTTAACGGGAGGGCCTGTCAATGAGCAGTTCTTC. This translates into CASSLTGGPVNEQFF.

The CDR3 region has the DNA TGTGCCACCAGCAGAGACAGGGGGGGACAGCCCCAGCATTTT. This gives the protein CATSRDRGGQPQHF. J is TRBJ1-5 and V is TRBV15, with TRBD1 matching over 7 bases. CDR3 length: 14 residues. Germline V lookup: CDR1 LNHNV, CDR2 YYDKDF (reference sequence). Germline trimming cut 0 bases from V and 7 bases from J; bases unmatched to any gene: 3. Drawing the rest from reference TRBV15 and TRBJ1-5, the complete variable domain is DAMVIQNPRYQVTQFGKPVTLSCSQTLNHNVMYWYQQKSSQAPKLLFHYYDKDFNNEADTPDNFQSRRPNTSFCFLDIRSPGLGDTAMYLCATSRDRGGQPQHFGDGTRLSIL.

Only one count was recorded for this clone. The same CDR3 is also encoded by other DNA sequences in this sample. V is TRBV27 and J is TRBJ2-2; D is perhaps TRBD2 (5 bases). This CDR3 is 15 amino acids long. The germline CDR1 and CDR2 sequences are MNHEY and SMNVEV (reference sequence). V dropped 2 bases and J dropped 0 bases, with 7 bases sitting between them. Here the CDR3 reads CASSLSGPNTGELFF. In nucleotides, the CDR3 is TGTGCCAGCAGTTTAAGCGGACCGAACACCGGGGAGCTGTTTTTT.

The chain joins TRBV21-1 to TRBJ2-3; TRBD2 reflects the table's D call only, with no check against the DNA. TRBV21-1 is shown as a pseudogene. The CDR3 runs to 21 residues. The DNA of the CDR3 is TGTGCCAGCAGCAAACTACTGGGGCACAGGACGCAGACTAGCGCTCCAGATACGCAGTATTTT. The encoded protein is CASSKLLGHRTQTSAPDTQYF.

The gene calls are TRBV6-1 and TRBJ2-7; D not resolved. V was clipped by 2 bases and J by 0 bases, with 14 bases between them. Germline V lookup: CDR1 MNHNS, CDR2 SASEGT. This CDR3 is 16 amino acids long. CDR3 in amino acids: CASSEPPDGFSYEQYF. The DNA of the CDR3 is TGTGCCAGCAGTGAACCCCCCGACGGATTCTCCTACGAGCAGTACTTC.

The rearrangement joins TRBV7-9 to TRBJ2-2, with 7 bases matching TRBD1. Trimming cost V 3 bases and J 7 bases; bases outside gene matches: 8. The germline gives CDR1 SEHNR, CDR2 FQNEAQ (reference sequence). The CDR3 runs 15 residues. CDR3 nucleotide sequence: TGTGCCAGCAGCTTGGACCGGACAGGACTCGGGGAGCTGTTTTTT. Translating gives CASSLDRTGLGELFF.

About this clone itself: Other DNA variants within this sample encode the same CDR3. This chain links TRBV7-9 with TRBJ2-7; D unclear. The CDR3 runs to 12 residues. The V end was cut by 5 bases, the J end by 4 bases, with 9 bases between. Germline lookup yields CDR1 SEHNR and CDR2 FQNEAQ (reference sequence). This CDR3 reads CASSPSSYEQYF. The CDR3 DNA sequence: TGTGCCAGCAGCCCCTCGAGTTACGAGCAGTACTTC.

The gene calls are TRBV5-1 and TRBJ2-7, with TRBD2 as a possible D gene (6 bases). The CDR3 runs 16 residues. Trimming stripped 4 bases from V and 5 bases from J, with 22 bases between. The V gene's germline CDR1 is SGHRS and CDR2 YFSETQ. The CDR3 sequence: CASSISGPRGIDEQYF. CDR3 nucleotides: TGCGCCAGCAGCATTTCGGGACCCCGGGGGATAGACGAGCAGTACTTC.

The CDR3 loop reads CAVGLVYEQYF. CDR3 nucleotide sequence: TGTGCCGTCGGACTAGTCTACGAGCAGTACTTC. The chain joins TRBV10-3 to TRBJ2-7; 7 bases are shared with TRBD2. The V and J ends lost 11 bases and 3 bases, in that order; junction bases with no gene match: 4. There are 11 residues in the CDR3. Germline loops: CDR1 ENHRY, CDR2 SYGVKD.

This clone was seen only once. The chain is built from TRBV13 and TRBJ1-1; a possible D gene is TRBD1 (6 bases). Trimming removed 3 bases at V and 5 bases at J, with 16 bases between. Germline V gene lookup returns CDR1 PRHDT and CDR2 FYEKMQ (reference sequence). This CDR3 contains 15 residues. The CDR3 loop reads CASSFGGGAGTEAFF. CDR3 in DNA: TGTGCCAGCAGCTTTGGTGGGGGCGCGGGGACTGAAGCTTTCTTT. The variable domain in full, completed from reference TRBV13 and TRBJ1-1, reads AAGVIQSPRHLIKEKRETATLKCYPIPRHDTVYWYQQGPGQDPQFLISFYEKMQSDKGSIPDRFSAQQFSDYHSELNMSSLELGDSALYFCASSFGGGAGTEAFFGQGTRLTVV.

The V and J genes are TRBV19 and TRBJ1-1; 7 bases match TRBD1. The CDR3 loop spans 12 amino acids. Trimming at V came to 5 bases and at J to 6 bases, leaving 3 bases not matched to a gene. The V gene's germline CDR1 is LNHDA and CDR2 SQIVND (reference sequence). The CDR3 protein is CASSATGAEAFF. As DNA, the CDR3 is TGTGCCAGTAGTGCAACAGGGGCTGAAGCTTTCTTT.

About this clone: The sample contains more than one DNA sequence encoding this CDR3. V and J are TRBV15 and TRBJ2-7, with TRBD1 matching over 9 bases. Unmatched junction bases numbered 3, after V lost 3 bases and J lost 3 bases. The CDR3 covers 14 residues. Germline lookup yields CDR1 LNHNV and CDR2 YYDKDF (reference sequence). The CDR3 DNA follows: TGTGCCACCAGCAGCCGGGACAGGGTCTACGAGCAGTACTTC. It yields the protein CATSSRDRVYEQYF.

The V gene is TRBV30, the J gene TRBJ2-7; D gene uncertain. Trimming took 3 bases from V and 3 from J, leaving 18 bases between them. The CDR3 contains 15 residues. The V gene's germline CDR1 is GTSNPN and CDR2 SVGIG (reference sequence). Here the CDR3 DNA reads TGTGCCTGGAGAAAGGTAGGGCTGGCCATCTACGAGCAGTACTTC. Translating it yields CAWRKVGLAIYEQYF. The variable domain in full, with the rest retrieved from reference TRBV30 and TRBJ2-7, is SQTIHQWPATLVQPVGSPLSLECTVEGTSNPNLYWYRQAAGRGLQLLFYSVGIGQISSEVPQNLSASRPQDRQFILSSKKLLLSDSGFYLCAWRKVGLAIYEQYFGPGTRLTVT.

The CDR3 reads CASSASLREKLFF. CDR3 nucleotides: TGTGCCAGCAGCGCGAGCTTACGGGAAAAACTGTTTTTT. The chain recombines TRBV7-9 with TRBJ1-4; D call uncertain. This CDR3 is 13 amino acids long. Germline V gene sequence: CDR1 SEHNR, CDR2 FQNEAQ (reference sequence). V was pared by 5 bases and J by 8 bases, with 12 bases between.